These 21 T cell receptor beta chains were sequenced from one sample in a study of vaccination and CD4 T cells after COVID-19. The assay that was used to sequence DNA from cultured CD4+ T cells was the Oncomine TCR Beta short-read assay. TCRdb independently ran MiXCR on the PCR reads; one entry per CDR3 protein. The sample lists some 2,900 distinct CDR3 sequences, under 35% seen once, with around 43% in the top ten. The treatment: approximately nine-day PBMC culture with coronavirus spike peptide pools or control peptides (ViraFEST assay). No antigen has been assigned to these receptors. Sequencing was performed on CD4+ T cells from blood, cultured in vitro. All receptors derive from a human donor who had recovered from COVID-19.

The chain carries TRBV29-1 and TRBJ1-1; 9 bases map to TRBD1. The trim removed 5 bases at V and 5 bases at J, leaving 3 bases unmatched. The CDR3 is 12 amino acids. Germline V CDR1 and CDR2: SQVTM, ANQGSEA. CDR3 amino acids: CSVQTGGTEAFF. The DNA of the CDR3 is TGCAGCGTTCAGACAGGGGGAACTGAAGCTTTCTTT.

This clonotype showed up just a few times. J is TRBJ2-3 and V is TRBV11-3; no reliable D call. CDR1 is SGHNT and CDR2 is YENEEA in the germline V gene. This CDR3 region has 11 residues. Trimming shortened V by 6 bases and J by 5 bases, and 6 bases separated the two germline ends. The CDR3 DNA is TGTGCCAGCAGTGTGGGAGATACGCAGTATTTT. This gives the protein CASSVGDTQYF.

V gene TRBV7-3 combines with J gene TRBJ2-3; maybe TRBD2 (5 bases). The V gene's germline CDR1 is SGHTA and CDR2 FQGTGA. Trimming cost V 3 bases and J 2 bases, with 12 bases left between them. This CDR3 has 15 residues. Written as DNA, the CDR3 is TGTGCCAGCAGCTTTTCGGGAAAATACACAGATACGCAGTATTTT. Translated, it gives CASSFSGKYTDTQYF. The entire variable domain, with the rest obtained from reference TRBV7-3 and TRBJ2-3, is as follows: GAGVSQTPSNKVTEKGKYVELRCDPISGHTALYWYRQSLGQGPEFLIYFQGTGAADDSGLPNDRFFAVRPEGSVSTLKIQRTERGDSAVYLCASSFSGKYTDTQYFGPGTRLTVL.

The chain joins TRBV20-1 to TRBJ2-4, with D tentatively TRBD1 (5 bases). CDR3 length: 13 amino acids. CDR1 and CDR2 (germline): DFQATT, SNEGSKA (reference sequence). The CDR3 spells CGALRESKNIQYF. DNA for the CDR3: TGCGGGGCCCTTAGGGAATCTAAAAACATTCAGTACTTC.

This clonotype was found a few times. The V and J genes are TRBV29-1 and TRBJ1-1; D perhaps matches TRBD1 (6 bases). In germline, CDR1 is SQVTM, CDR2 ANQGSEA. The V end lost 7 bases, the J end lost 0 bases, and 12 bases lay between the germline ends. The CDR3 totals 13 residues. The CDR3 is CSAYRDMNTEAFF. The CDR3 bases are TGCAGCGCCTACAGGGATATGAACACTGAAGCTTTCTTT.

This clonotype was observed a few times. Germline and junction disagree at one end, which may indicate a read error. This sequence joins TRBV19 and TRBJ1-2; D unclear. The CDR3 spans 13 residues. Germline V gene sequence: CDR1 LNHDA, CDR2 SQIVND (reference sequence). CDR3 sequence reads: CASTIRGNYGYTF. CDR3 DNA: TGTGCCAGTACTATACGGGGTAACTATGGCTACACCTTC.

The chain links TRBV6-1 to TRBJ1-2, with a possible D match to TRBD1 (5 bases). There are 12 residues in the CDR3. V lost 7 bases, J lost 4 bases, and 10 bases lay in between. Germline CDR1 reads MNHNS; CDR2 reads SASEGT. The CDR3 DNA sequence: TGTGCCAGCAATCCCAGGGCCTATGGCTACACCTTC. Translation: CASNPRAYGYTF.

This chain links TRBV7-2 with TRBJ2-3, with 7 bases lining up with TRBD2. Trimming took 2 bases from V and 0 from J; bases not matched to a gene: 8. CDR1 and CDR2 from the germline V gene are SGHTA and FQGNSA. The CDR3 is made up of 17 amino acids. As DNA, the CDR3 is TGTGCCAGCAGCTTACTTCCTAGCGGAGCTAGCACAGATACGCAGTATTTT. Translated, it gives CASSLLPSGASTDTQYF.

This clonotype was seen more than once but under ten times. The chain links TRBV30 to TRBJ1-2; no clear D gene. The CDR3 is made up of 14 amino acids. Per the germline V gene, CDR1 is GTSNPN and CDR2 is SVGIG (reference sequence). V gave up 3 bases and J gave up 4 bases, with 15 bases separating them. CDR3 region: CAWSVAESTYGYTF. The DNA for the CDR3 is TGTGCCTGGAGCGTGGCAGAATCAACCTATGGCTACACCTTC.

The chain links TRBV30 to TRBJ1-1; tentatively, D is TRBD1 (5 bases). This CDR3 has 13 amino acids. Germline V lookup: CDR1 GTSNPN, CDR2 SVGIG (reference sequence). V was pared by 1 base and J by 2 bases, with 8 bases between. The CDR3 reads CAWSGGFNTEAFF. CDR3 sequence (DNA): TGTGCCTGGAGTGGGGGCTTTAACACTGAAGCTTTCTTT. The full variable domain, completed using reference TRBV30 and TRBJ1-1, is SQTIHQWPATLVQPVGSPLSLECTVEGTSNPNLYWYRQAAGRGLQLLFYSVGIGQISSEVPQNLSASRPQDRQFILSSKKLLLSDSGFYLCAWSGGFNTEAFFGQGTRLTVV.

There are a few counts of this clonotype. The V gene is TRBV30, the J gene TRBJ2-7, with D perhaps TRBD1 (5 bases). V was cut by 4 bases and J by 2 bases, with 12 bases left in between. Per germline, CDR1 GTSNPN and CDR2 SVGIG (reference sequence). This CDR3 region has 13 residues. The DNA for the CDR3 is TGTGCCTGGAATCCCGACAGTGCCTACGAGCAGTACTTC. Protein sequence: CAWNPDSAYEQYF.

With respect to this clonotype: This sequence may be a read error, since a much larger clone differs from it by one base. This chain joins TRBV19 and TRBJ1-5; D unresolved. CDR1 LNHDA and CDR2 SQIVND come from the germline V gene (reference sequence). This CDR3 is built from 17 residues. CDR3 loop: CTSTLGVYASSNQPQHF. The CDR3 DNA follows: TGTACCAGTACCCTTGGGGTTTACGCTTCAAGCAATCAGCCCCAGCATTTT. The whole variable domain, filled in from reference TRBV19 and TRBJ1-5, reads DGGITQSPKYLFRKEGQNVTLSCEQNLNHDAMYWYRQDPGQGLRLIYYSQIVNDFQKGDIAEGYSVSREKKESFPLTVTSAQKNPTAFYLCTSTLGVYASSNQPQHFGDGTRLSIL.

The chain employs TRBV5-1 and TRBJ2-2; D is uncertain. The CDR3 contains 16 residues. CDR1 is SGHRS and CDR2 is YFSETQ in the germline V gene. V was shortened by 2 bases and J by 0 bases, with 11 bases between the two germline ends. The CDR3 spells CASSFSGTANTGELFF. The CDR3 DNA reads TGCGCCAGCAGCTTCTCCGGCACCGCGAACACCGGGGAGCTGTTTTTT.

This clonotype was recorded once. This rearrangement joins TRBV2 to TRBJ1-2, with 7 bases aligning to TRBD1. CDR1 SNHLY and CDR2 FYNNEI come from the germline V gene. V lost 5 bases to trimming and J lost 6 bases; unmatched junction nucleotides: 6. CDR3 length: 13 amino acids. CDR3 sequence (DNA): TGTGCCAGCAGTCAGGGGGTATATAATGGCTACACCTTC. Translating it yields CASSQGVYNGYTF.

This sequence joins TRBV6-2 or TRBV6-3 and TRBJ1-5, with TRBD1 identical over 9 bases. The V gene end was trimmed by 6 bases and the J gene end by 7 bases; junction bases not matched to a gene: 10. CDR3 length: 15 amino acids. Germline assignment: CDR1 MNHEY and CDR2 SVGEGT. CDR3 nucleotides: TGTGCCAGCAGGGGCACAGGGGGCGCGGGGCAGCCCCAGCATTTT. This translates into CASRGTGGAGQPQHF.

This rearrangement joins TRBV5-1 to TRBJ1-2; D not certain. The CDR3 spans 13 residues. The V end was cut by 5 bases, the J end by 5 bases, with 13 bases between. Per the germline V gene, CDR1 is SGHRS and CDR2 is YFSETQ. CDR3 DNA: TGCGCCAGCAGTCTTCAGGAGGCTTATGGCTACACCTTC. Protein: CASSLQEAYGYTF.

CDR3: CASSYESGREAFF. Written as DNA, the CDR3 is TGTGCCAGCAGTTACGAATCCGGCAGGGAAGCTTTCTTT. The chain employs TRBV6-5 and TRBJ1-1; D not resolved. V was pared by 2 bases and J by 8 bases, with 12 bases between. Germline loops: CDR1 MNHEY, CDR2 SVGAGI. The CDR3 consists of 13 residues.

This clonotype was counted between two and nine times. This chain uses TRBV2 with TRBJ1-2; 10 positions agree with TRBD1. J lost 3 bases, V lost 6 bases, and 4 bases had no gene match. The CDR3 has 14 residues. Germline V CDR1 and CDR2: SNHLY, FYNNEI. For the CDR3, the DNA is TGTGCCAGCAGCCTAGGACAGGGGGACTATGGCTACACCTTC. Translated: CASSLGQGDYGYTF.

The chain carries TRBV5-1 and TRBJ1-1; possible D gene TRBD1, 5 bases. Germline assignment: CDR1 SGHRS and CDR2 YFSETQ. V was trimmed by 2 bases and J by 0 bases, leaving 11 bases between them. The CDR3 is 15 amino acids. Here the CDR3 DNA reads TGCGCCAGCAGCTTCGGGGGGGGTATGAACACTGAAGCTTTCTTT. It translates to CASSFGGGMNTEAFF.

The chain carries TRBV2 and TRBJ1-2, with unresolved D. CDR1 SNHLY and CDR2 FYNNEI come from the germline V gene. CDR3 size: 14 residues. Trimming removed 2 bases from V and 1 base from J, with 8 bases in between. The CDR3 loop reads CASSETQDNYGYTF. DNA of the CDR3: TGTGCCAGCAGTGAAACGCAGGATAACTATGGCTACACCTTC.

This clonotype was picked up a small number of times. This rearrangement joins TRBV7-2 to TRBJ2-5; the D is unclear. The germline V gene has CDR1 SGHTA and CDR2 FQGNSA. Deletions cut 7 bases from V and 1 base from J, with 10 bases between. The length of the CDR3 is 13 residues. CDR3 bases: TGTGCCAGCACCACTTACTCCCAAGAGACCCAGTACTTC. As protein: CASTTYSQETQYF.